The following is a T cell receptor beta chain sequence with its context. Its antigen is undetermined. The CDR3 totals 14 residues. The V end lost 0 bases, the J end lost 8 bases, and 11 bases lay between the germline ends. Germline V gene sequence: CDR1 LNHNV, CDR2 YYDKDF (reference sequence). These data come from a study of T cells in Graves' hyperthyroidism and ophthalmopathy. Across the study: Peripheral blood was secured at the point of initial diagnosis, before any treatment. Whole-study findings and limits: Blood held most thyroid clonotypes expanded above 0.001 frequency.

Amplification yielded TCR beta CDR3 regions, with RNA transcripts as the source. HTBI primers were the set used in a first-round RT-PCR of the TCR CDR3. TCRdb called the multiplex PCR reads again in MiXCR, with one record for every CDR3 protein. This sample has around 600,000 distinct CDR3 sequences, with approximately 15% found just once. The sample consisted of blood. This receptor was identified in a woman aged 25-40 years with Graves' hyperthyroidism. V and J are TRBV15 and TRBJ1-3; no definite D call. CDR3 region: CATSRDPVGYTIYF. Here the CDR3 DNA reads TGTGCCACCAGCAGAGACCCTGTCGGGTACACCATATATTTT.